The T cell receptor beta chain under discussion was sequenced for a study of T cell responses to AZD1222 COVID-19 vaccine. Study results and caveats: Recipients of AZD1222 seropositive at baseline numbered only 5 or 6.

Comment on this clone: Its cognate antigen is unknown.

The assay was immunoSEQ multiplex PCR, and TCRdb's table has in-frame clones only and misses some. Among about 97,000 clones listed, around 87% were seen once. The CDR3 extends over 15 amino acids. Germline lookup yields CDR1 MNHEY and CDR2 SMNVEV (reference sequence). The V gene end was trimmed by 5 bases and the J gene end by 0 bases; junction bases not matched to a gene: 7. The study pooled second doses at about 4 or about 12 weeks. This chain connects TRBV27 to TRBJ2-7; TRBD1 agrees at 7 bases. This clonotype originated in an adult who received the AZD1222 COVID-19 vaccine. The sample in question was peripheral blood, obtained 28 days after the second AZD1222 dose. CDR3 DNA sequence: TGTGCCAGCAGTCCGGGACAGACCATCTCCTACGAGCAGTACTTC. Amino acid sequence: CASSPGQTISYEQYF.